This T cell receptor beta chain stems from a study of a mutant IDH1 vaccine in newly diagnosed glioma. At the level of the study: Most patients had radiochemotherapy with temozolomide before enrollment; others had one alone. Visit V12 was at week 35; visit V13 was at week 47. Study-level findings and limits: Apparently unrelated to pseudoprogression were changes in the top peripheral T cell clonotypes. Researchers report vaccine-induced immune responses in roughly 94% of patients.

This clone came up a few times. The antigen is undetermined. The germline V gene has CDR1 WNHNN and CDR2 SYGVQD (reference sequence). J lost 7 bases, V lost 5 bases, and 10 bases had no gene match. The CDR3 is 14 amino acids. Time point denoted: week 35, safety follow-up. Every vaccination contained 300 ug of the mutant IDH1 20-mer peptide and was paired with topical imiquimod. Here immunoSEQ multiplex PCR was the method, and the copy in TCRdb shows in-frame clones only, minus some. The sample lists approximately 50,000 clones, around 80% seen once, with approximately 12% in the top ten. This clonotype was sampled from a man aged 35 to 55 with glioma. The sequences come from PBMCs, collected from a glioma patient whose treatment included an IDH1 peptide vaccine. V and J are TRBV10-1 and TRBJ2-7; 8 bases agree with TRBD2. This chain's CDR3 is CASSPSGSPLEQYF. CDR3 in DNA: TGCGCCAGCAGTCCAAGCGGGAGCCCTCTTGAGCAGTACTTC.